This is a list of T cell receptor beta chains from one sample in a study of T cell changes during pregnancy in multiple sclerosis. The repertoire was sequenced with immunoSEQ multiplex PCR; TCRdb's copy has only in-frame clones and lacks some. This sample has about 20,000 clones, with 88% found just once. Material: CD8+ T cells from peripheral blood mononuclear cells, obtained in the third trimester of pregnancy. All receptors derive from a female donor in good health, enrolled as a control in a pregnancy study. CDR3s include the opening cysteine and the closing phenylalanine or tryptophan. The D gene is left open where the match is weak. Only part of the rows carry a size: once, few, many, or a class if the clone is expanded.

>NA|NA|TRBJ2-7|TRBV15
CATSRDRRGPAPYEQYF
TGTGCCACCAGCAGAGATAGGCGGGGGCCCGCCCCCTACGAGCAGTACTTC
>NA|NA|TRBJ2-7|TRBV7-2
CASSLRSSRGTYEQYF
TGTGCCAGCAGCTTAAGATCATCCAGGGGCACTTACGAGCAGTACTTC
>TRBD2|NA|TRBJ2-1|TRBV10-2
CASSESLAGAANEQFF
TGCGCCAGCAGTGAGTCGTTGGCGGGAGCGGCCAATGAGCAGTTCTTC
>NA|NA|TRBJ2-2|TRBV7-8
CASSLPVFGTGELFF
TGTGCCAGCAGCTTACCGGTTTTCGGCACCGGGGAGCTGTTTTTT
>NA|NA|TRBJ2-1|TRBV9
CASSPRGADSYNEQFF
TGTGCCAGCAGCCCCCGGGGAGCGGATTCGTACAATGAGCAGTTCTTC
>NA|NA|TRBJ1-2|TRBV10-2
CASSESLDYPYGYTF
TGCGCCAGCAGTGAGTCCCTGGACTACCCTTATGGCTACACCTTC
>TRBD2|NA|TRBJ2-5|TRBV11-1
CASSFSGRGSQETQYF
TGTGCCAGCAGCTTCAGCGGGAGGGGGTCACAAGAGACCCAGTACTTC
>TRBD1|NA|TRBJ1-2|TRBV5-4
CASSFETGANGYTF
TGTGCCAGCAGCTTCGAGACAGGGGCGAATGGCTACACCTTC
>NA|NA|TRBJ2-2|TRBV28
CASSFYRVNTGELFF
TGTGCCAGCAGTTTTTACAGGGTAAACACCGGGGAGCTGTTTTTT
>TRBD1|few|TRBJ1-2|TRBV11-2
CASSLGTGGVLSYGYTF
TGTGCCAGCAGCTTAGGGACAGGGGGGGTTCTTAGCTATGGCTACACCTTC
>TRBD2|NA|TRBJ2-1|TRBV6-5
CASSTLAGANEQFF
TGTGCCAGCAGTACACTAGCGGGAGCGAATGAGCAGTTCTTC
>TRBD1|NA|TRBJ2-7|TRBV6-5
CASSYSTGDYEQYF
TGTGCCAGCAGTTACAGTACAGGGGACTACGAGCAGTACTTC
>NA|NA|TRBJ2-1|TRBV25-1
CASSEGSGPEQFF
TGTGCCAGCAGTGAAGGGAGCGGGCCGGAGCAGTTCTTC
>NA|NA|TRBJ2-2|TRBV27
CASMTPQSTGELFF
TGTGCCAGCATGACACCACAGAGCACCGGGGAGCTGTTTTTT
>NA|NA|TRBJ1-5|TRBV10-3
CAISESEPNRQYNQPQHF
TGTGCCATCAGTGAGTCGGAACCCAACAGACAGTACAATCAGCCCCAGCATTTT
>NA|NA|TRBJ2-7|TRBV6-5
CASSALASPYEQYF
TGTGCCAGCAGTGCTCTAGCCTCCCCCTACGAGCAGTACTTC
>TRBD1|once|TRBJ1-2|TRBV9
CASSVGTGADWNYGYTF
TGTGCCAGCAGCGTTGGGACAGGGGCGGATTGGAACTATGGCTACACCTTC
>NA|NA|TRBJ2-7|TRBV5-8
CASSLDRGSYEQYF
TGTGCCAGCAGCTTGGACCGAGGCAGCTACGAGCAGTACTTC
>TRBD1|NA|TRBJ2-5|TRBV9
CASSVQGAGTQYF
TGTGCCAGCAGCGTGCAGGGGGCGGGGACCCAGTACTTC
>NA|few|TRBJ1-1|TRBV19
CASSILDSTEAFF
TGTGCCAGTAGTATCTTGGACAGCACTGAAGCTTTCTTT
>NA|NA|TRBJ2-1|TRBV19
CASSMAGFYNEQFF
TGTGCCAGTAGTATGGCGGGCTTCTACAATGAGCAGTTCTTC